This TCR beta chain is from a study of T cell responses to AZD1222 COVID-19 vaccine. Whole-study results and caveats: Possibly, clonal diversity was underestimated; donors were largely white British and included more females. Just 6 or 7 people given AZD1222 tested seropositive at baseline.

Trimming stripped 1 base from V and 4 bases from J, with 13 bases between. This CDR3 has 15 amino acids. Germline-derived CDR1 and CDR2 are SGHTA and FQGNSA. Sequenced by immunoSEQ multiplex PCR; TCRdb stores in-frame clones only, minus some. The top ten hold around 0.99% of the sample, which has about 160,000 clones, around 90% seen once. As for this clone: Its antigen is unidentified.

This sequence was found in an adult who received the AZD1222 COVID-19 vaccine. The chain couples TRBV7-2 to TRBJ1-2; D call uncertain. The sequences come from peripheral blood, collected 28 days after the second AZD1222 dose. CDR3 region: CASSLEFGLTYGYTF. CDR3 coding DNA: TGTGCCAGCAGCTTAGAATTTGGGCTAACCTATGGCTACACCTTC.